This TCR beta chain was recorded in a study of blood T cell repertoires in COVID-19 (TCRdb year 2020). For context, the study as a whole: Samples from collaborators originated in the United States, Italy and Spain and spanned both the acute and convalescent phases of COVID-19. Where HLA class I and class II types were available, the types were taken from metadata supplied by the sample provider, not from assay-based typing. The samples were drawn from the first 160 participants of the ongoing ImmuneRACE study and from 1,254 subjects provided by 6 global collaborators. The prospective study material was composed of cDNA or gDNA derived from T cells, B-cell-depleted T cells, or PBMCs. Nearly every sample came with metadata listing a de-identified subject ID, COVID-19 status, age in years and sex. The repertoires were released in a freely available public database meant as a resource for research on the immune response to SARS-CoV-2. Subjects who had been exposed to COVID-19, were actively infected with it, or had recovered from it provided the deeply sampled blood TCRbeta repertoires that made up the dataset.

One collaborating source in Seattle enrolled patients during active infection and followed them longitudinally through the course of disease. Each collaborating institution followed its own protocols to collect whole blood in K2EDTA tubes. For TCRbeta analysis, collaborators shipped samples in one of three forms: frozen whole blood, isolated PBMCs, or DNA extracted from either of those sample types. The paper as a whole reports these results and caveats: Clinical and demographic metadata were provided uncurated, with the amount varying by source and participant.

The CDR3 sequence holds 15 residues, the cysteine and phenylalanine included. Only CDR3 DNA is held: 45 bases, read in frame from base 1. The trim is 6 bases for V and 2 bases for J, with a gap of 14 bases between the germline ends. The germline V gene specifies MNHEY as CDR1 and SVGEGT as CDR2. About this clone itself: Its specific antigen is unknown. Base qualities are not recorded, but no much larger clone differs from it by a single base.

The immunoSEQ Assay, a bias-controlled multiplex PCR, was used to amplify TCRbeta CDR3 regions from genomic DNA. On the study's bioinformatics: Nucleated cell counts per sample were estimated from amplification of reference gene primers within the assay. To quantify the absolute abundance of each unique TCRbeta CDR3 rearrangement, sequence reads were collapsed and filtered. For each sample, productive Simpson clonality was calculated by taking the square root of Simpson's diversity index across productive rearrangements. TCRdb stores this immuneACCESS table with in-frame sequences only. Part of the clones is absent; in the studies checked, under half of the shortfall reflects unresolved V genes, and no reason is known for the rest. From that table come the V and J calls and clone size; the DNA was used to work out D and trimming. The sample table holds approximately 92,000 clones, of which roughly nine tenths were seen once. Around 18% of the sample is held by the ten biggest clonotypes.

The chain joins TRBV6-2 or TRBV6-3 to TRBJ2-1; D gene: possibly TRBD1, on 6 matching bases. The sample taken for sequencing was peripheral blood. The receptor was isolated from a woman in her fifties or sixties with COVID-19, enrolled during active disease. The DNA reads TGTGCCAGCAGCGGTCCCGACAGGCCCTACAATGAGCAGTTCTTC. Its translation reads: CASSGPDRPYNEQFF.